Sequencing of this T cell receptor (beta chain) was carried out in a study of blood T cell repertoires in COVID-19. The CDR3 is 14 amino acids. Per germline, CDR1 SNHLY and CDR2 FYNNEI. Losses at the gene ends were 8 bases for V and 4 bases for J; bases not matched to a gene: 5. As handled by the study authors: The assay estimated nucleated cells by amplifying reference gene primers. Sequencing was performed with immunoSEQ multiplex PCR; in TCRdb, only in-frame clones are kept and a portion is missing. V, J and clone size reflect that table, while D and trimming were determined from the DNA. Among some 64,000 clones listed, 70% to 85% were seen once.

Sequenced input: peripheral blood. This TCR derives from a man between 60 and 75 years old with acute or convalescent COVID-19. The chain couples TRBV2 to TRBJ2-3; TRBD2 aligns across 11 bases. Written as DNA, the CDR3 is TGTGCCAGCGGGGGTAGCGGGAGGGCAGATACGCAGTATTTT. Translating gives CASGGSGRADTQYF.